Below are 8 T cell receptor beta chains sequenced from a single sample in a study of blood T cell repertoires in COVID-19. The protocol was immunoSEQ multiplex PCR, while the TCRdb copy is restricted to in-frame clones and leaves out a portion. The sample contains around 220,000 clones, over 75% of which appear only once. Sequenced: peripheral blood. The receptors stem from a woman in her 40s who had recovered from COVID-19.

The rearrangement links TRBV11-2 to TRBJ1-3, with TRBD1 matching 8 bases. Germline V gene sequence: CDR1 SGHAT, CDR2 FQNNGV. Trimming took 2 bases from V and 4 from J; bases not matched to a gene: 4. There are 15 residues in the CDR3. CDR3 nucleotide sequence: TGTGCCAGCAGCTTACAGGGGGCGTGGGGAAACACCATATATTTT. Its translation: CASSLQGAWGNTIYF.

The CDR3 DNA reads as TGTGCCAGCTCACCGGACAGCAACACCGGGGAGCTGTTTTTT. This gives the protein CASSPDSNTGELFF. The V and J genes are TRBV18 and TRBJ2-2; possible D gene TRBD1, 6 bases. Germline values: CDR1 KGHSH, CDR2 LQKENI. This CDR3 comprises 14 residues. V shed 3 bases and J shed 2 bases, with 7 bases lying between them.

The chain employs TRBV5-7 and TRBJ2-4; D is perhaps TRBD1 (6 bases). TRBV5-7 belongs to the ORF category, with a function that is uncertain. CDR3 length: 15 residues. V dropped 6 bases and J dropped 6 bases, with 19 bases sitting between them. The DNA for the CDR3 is TGTGCCAGCACCGTGGACAGCCCCTCTCTAAACATTCAGTACTTC. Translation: CASTVDSPSLNIQYF.

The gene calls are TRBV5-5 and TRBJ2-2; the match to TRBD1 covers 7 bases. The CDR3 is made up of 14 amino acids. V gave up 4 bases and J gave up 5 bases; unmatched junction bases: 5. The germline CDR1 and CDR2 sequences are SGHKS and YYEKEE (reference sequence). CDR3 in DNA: TGTGCCAGCAGCCCCGGGACAGATACCGGGGAGCTGTTTTTT. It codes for CASSPGTDTGELFF.

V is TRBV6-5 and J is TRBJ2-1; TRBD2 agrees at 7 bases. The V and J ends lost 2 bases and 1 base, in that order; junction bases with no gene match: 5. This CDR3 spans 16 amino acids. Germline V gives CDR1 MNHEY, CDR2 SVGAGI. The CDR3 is CASSYAGGSSYNEQFF. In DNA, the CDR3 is TGTGCCAGCAGTTACGCCGGCGGGAGTTCCTACAATGAGCAGTTCTTC.

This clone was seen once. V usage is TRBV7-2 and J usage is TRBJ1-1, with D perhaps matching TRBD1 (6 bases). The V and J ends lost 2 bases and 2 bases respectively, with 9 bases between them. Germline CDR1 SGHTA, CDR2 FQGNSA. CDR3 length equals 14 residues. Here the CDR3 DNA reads TGTGCCAGCAGCTTAAGGACAGCCAACACTGAAGCTTTCTTT. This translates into CASSLRTANTEAFF.

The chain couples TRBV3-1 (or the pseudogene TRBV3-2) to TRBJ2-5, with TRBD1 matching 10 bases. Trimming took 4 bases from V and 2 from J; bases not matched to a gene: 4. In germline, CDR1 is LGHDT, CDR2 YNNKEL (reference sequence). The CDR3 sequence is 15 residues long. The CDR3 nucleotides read TGTGCCAGCAGCCTAGGGACAGGGGAACAAGAGACCCAGTACTTC. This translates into CASSLGTGEQETQYF.

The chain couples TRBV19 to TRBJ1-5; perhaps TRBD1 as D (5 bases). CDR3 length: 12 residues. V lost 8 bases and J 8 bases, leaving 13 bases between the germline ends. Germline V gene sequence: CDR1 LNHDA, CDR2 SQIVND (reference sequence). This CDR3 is CASHERGEPQHF. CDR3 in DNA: TGTGCCAGTCACGAGCGGGGGGAGCCCCAGCATTTT.